This T cell receptor (beta chain) was sequenced in a study of OX40 agonist ivuxolimab in advanced cancers. Points on this clone: Its antigen remains unidentified.

Study-wide findings and caveats: Clonal expansion was seen in CD4+ and CD8+ blood T cells by week 6 at 0.1 to 3.0 mg/kg. The mean number of expanded clones was higher in CD8+ T cells than in CD4+. Which antigen the expanded peripheral T cells recognized is unknown.

Libraries were prepared by immunoSEQ multiplex PCR; TCRdb keeps only in-frame clonotypes and omits some of them. Of tens of thousands of clones detected, roughly 89% appear once; the ten largest clones hold 2.8%. The CDR3 sequence is 14 residues long. Trimming at V came to 5 bases and at J to 3 bases, leaving 4 bases not matched to a gene. The germline gives CDR1 SNHLY, CDR2 FYNNEI. V usage is TRBV2 and J usage is TRBJ2-1; 7 bases match TRBD2. Sample: CD4+ or CD8+ T cells sorted from blood, taken in a trial of the OX40 agonist ivuxolimab. This receptor was taken from an adult with an advanced solid tumor such as melanoma, head and neck, liver or kidney cancer. The CDR3 sequence: CASSRTRNYNEQFF. In DNA form, the CDR3 reads TGTGCCAGCAGTCGGACTAGAAACTACAATGAGCAGTTCTTC.